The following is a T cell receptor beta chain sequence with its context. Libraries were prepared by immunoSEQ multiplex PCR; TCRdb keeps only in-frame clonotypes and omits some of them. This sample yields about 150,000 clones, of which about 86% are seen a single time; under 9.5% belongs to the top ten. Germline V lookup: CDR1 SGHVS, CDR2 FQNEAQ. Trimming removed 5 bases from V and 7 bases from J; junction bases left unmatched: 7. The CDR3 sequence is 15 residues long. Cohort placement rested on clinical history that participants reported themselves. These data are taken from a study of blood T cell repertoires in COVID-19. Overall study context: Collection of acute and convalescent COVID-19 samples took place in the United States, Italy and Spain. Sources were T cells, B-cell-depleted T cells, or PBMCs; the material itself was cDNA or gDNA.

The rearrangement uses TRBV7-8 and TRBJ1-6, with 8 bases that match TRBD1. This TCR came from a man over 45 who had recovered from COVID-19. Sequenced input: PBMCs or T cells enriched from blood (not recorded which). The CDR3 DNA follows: TGTGCCAGCAGCCCCCGGACAGGGAGCAATTCACCCCTCCACTTT. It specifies CASSPRTGSNSPLHF. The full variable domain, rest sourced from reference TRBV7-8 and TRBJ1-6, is GAGVSQSPRYKVAKRGQDVALRCDPISGHVSLFWYQQALGQGPEFLTYFQNEAQLDKSGLPSDRFFAERPEGSVSTLKIQRTQQEDSAVYLCASSPRTGSNSPLHFGNGTRLTVT.